A single T cell receptor (beta chain) is shown here with its context. What it recognizes is unknown. The CDR3 is 13 amino acids. Germline CDR1 SQVTM, CDR2 ANQGSEA. This entry comes from a study of monozygotic twins with inflammatory bowel disease. Study results and limitations: Evidence failed to back one strong IBD-linked signal or clonotype. Twins with IBD had fewer clonotypes in common with others than healthy twins, particularly during disease activity.

TCRdb reprocessed the 5' RACE reads and reports one entry per CDR3 protein, with no DNA. The sample table includes roughly 200,000 distinct CDR3 sequences. The specimen was blood. This chain uses TRBV29-1 with TRBJ2-5. The origin of this receptor is a human donor with ulcerative colitis or Crohn's disease, or a healthy co-twin of an affected twin (not recorded which). CDR3 protein: CSVVLFGRETQYF.